This TCR beta chain derives from a study of cytomegalovirus exposure and HLA in healthy donors. PCR involved 60 Vbeta and 13 Jbeta primers. Libraries were prepared by immunoSEQ multiplex PCR; TCRdb keeps only in-frame clonotypes and omits some of them. The sample contains about 190,000 clones, around 67% of which appear only once. There are 14 residues in the CDR3. Per the germline V gene, CDR1 is MNHNS and CDR2 is SASEGT. Trimming took 5 bases from V and 8 from J; bases not matched to a gene: 5. The J gene is TRBJ1-4, the V gene TRBV6-1, with 10 bases that match TRBD1. Sequenced material: PBMCs. The origin of this receptor is a woman younger than 45 in good health and CMV-seropositive. The DNA of the CDR3 is TGTGCCAGCAGTCAGGGACAGGGGACGGAAAAACTGTTTTTT. Translated, it gives CASSQGQGTEKLFF.